The clone carrying this T cell receptor beta chain was recorded at least ten times. As yet, its antigen is unknown. Compared with germline, one end of the junction differs, possibly owing to a read error. The data belong to a study of prognosis after radiotherapy for stage I lung cancer. General study points: It is unknown whether the expanded TCR clones recognize the tumor. As reported, TRBV and TRBJ gene usage differed between patients who had metastases and those who did not.

CDR3 size: 14 residues. Germline V lookup: CDR1 SGHNT, CDR2 YYREEE (reference sequence). Patients were all node-negative on CT and PET/CT, lacking prior chemotherapy, radiotherapy or other malignancies. A draw of 6 to 6.5 milliliters of peripheral blood took place at each of two time points. Genomic DNA provided the template from which TCR beta CDR3 was amplified by two-round multiplex PCR. Primers specific to each TRBV and TRBJ gene were used in first-round PCR. TCRdb passed the multiplex PCR reads through MiXCR, listing each CDR3 protein once. The sample records more than 30,000 distinct CDR3 sequences, around two fifths being singletons.

The material sequenced was PBMCs, taken before or after stereotactic body radiation therapy (not recorded which). This chain connects TRBV5-4 to TRBJ2-2; the D is unclear. The sequence derives from a donor aged 50 or older with non-small cell lung cancer. The CDR3 sequence: CTSSFDPNTGELFF. The CDR3 nucleotides are TGTACCAGCAGCTTCGACCCGAACACCGGGGAGCTGTTTTTT. The full variable domain, with the rest looked up from reference TRBV5-4 and TRBJ2-2, is ETGVTQSPTHLIKTRGQQVTLRCSSQSGHNTVSWYQQALGQGPQFIFQYYREEENGRGNFPPRFSGLQFPNYSSELNVNALELDDSALYLCTSSFDPNTGELFFGEGSRLTVL.